Below, one TCR beta chain is given with its context. What it binds is unknown. This CDR3 region has 16 residues. Germline CDR1 reads WNHNN; CDR2 reads SYGVQD (reference sequence). V shed 4 bases, J shed 0 bases, and the junction held 3 bases outside the gene matches. Only in-frame clones appear in the TCRdb table, and some are missing; sequencing was by immunoSEQ multiplex PCR. The sample includes 140,000 to 150,000 clones, around 85% of them seen just once. The data were taken from a study of T cell responses to AZD1222 COVID-19 vaccine. Study-wide points: No day 14 peak samples; only post-peak repertoires were characterized. Among the donors, most were white British and more were female, and clonal diversity was possibly underestimated. Targets within unmutated variant regions were reportedly found for nearly half of spike-specific TCRs.

This sequence originates from an adult in good health. The chain joins TRBV10-1 to TRBJ2-2; 9 positions agree with TRBD2. The specimen was peripheral blood, collected on day 0 of AZD1222 vaccination. CDR3: CASSGAGGPNTGELFF. The CDR3, as DNA: TGCGCCAGCAGTGGTGCGGGAGGGCCGAACACCGGGGAGCTGTTTTTT.